The 29 T cell receptor beta chains below were found in one sample sequenced in a study of cytomegalovirus exposure and HLA in healthy donors. TCRdb's table, derived via immunoSEQ multiplex PCR, lists solely in-frame clones and lacks some. The top ten hold 9% to 13% of the sample, which has approximately 88,000 clones, roughly 80% seen once. The sample was PBMCs. These receptors all come from a woman under 30 in good health and CMV-seropositive.

This chain joins TRBV11-2 and TRBJ2-1, with 16 bases lining up with TRBD2. The CDR3 runs 14 residues. Germline assignment: CDR1 SGHAT and CDR2 FQNNGV. The V gene end was trimmed by 8 bases and the J gene end by 12 bases; junction bases not matched to a gene: 7. The CDR3 loop reads CASLGLAGGVGQFF. The CDR3 coding sequence is TGTGCCAGCTTGGGACTAGCGGGGGGGGTAGGGCAGTTCTTC.

V and J are TRBV7-2 and TRBJ2-1; 16 positions match TRBD2. The CDR3 loop spans 16 amino acids. CDR1 is SGHTA and CDR2 is FQGNSA in the germline V gene. V lost 1 base to trimming and J lost 9 bases; unmatched junction nucleotides: 3. CDR3 sequence (DNA): TGTGCCAGCAGCTTAGAAGGGACTAGCGGGGGGGGTGAGCAGTTCTTC. Its translation: CASSLEGTSGGGEQFF.

The rearrangement joins TRBV19 to TRBJ2-3, with D maybe TRBD1 (6 bases). Trimming shortened V by 7 bases and J by 6 bases, and 14 bases separated the two germline ends. The CDR3 runs to 13 residues. The germline V gene has CDR1 LNHDA and CDR2 SQIVND (reference sequence). DNA of the CDR3: TGTGCCAGTACAGGGGATCCTAGGGATACGCAGTATTTT. Translated, it gives CASTGDPRDTQYF.

This chain links TRBV7-2 with TRBJ2-3; D not resolved. Trimming took off 2 bases at V and 1 base at J, with 4 bases between the two ends. Germline CDR1 SGHTA, CDR2 FQGNSA. The CDR3 spans 13 residues. The CDR3 reads CASSLSGTDTQYF. CDR3 coding DNA: TGTGCCAGCAGCTTATCGGGCACAGATACGCAGTATTTT.

This rearrangement joins TRBV29-1 to TRBJ1-1; D is perhaps TRBD1 (5 bases). V gave up 6 bases and J gave up 6 bases, with 17 bases separating them. Germline CDR1 SQVTM, CDR2 ANQGSEA. The CDR3 has 13 residues. The CDR3 coding sequence is TGCAGCGTCTCCGGGCCCGGGGGACCTGAAGCTTTCTTT. This encodes CSVSGPGGPEAFF.

V and J are TRBV23-1 and TRBJ2-3; possible D gene TRBD2, 7 bases. TRBV23-1 is identified as an open reading frame with a role that is uncertain. The ends were cut back, 4 bases at V and 1 base at J, with 12 bases in the middle. This CDR3 comprises 15 residues. DNA of the CDR3: TGCGCCAGCAGTCTTGGGGGGGGCGGCACAGATACGCAGTATTTT. Translating it yields CASSLGGGGTDTQYF.

This clone was counted ten times or more. The chain uses TRBV27 and TRBJ1-4, with TRBD1 matching 8 bases. The junction had 4 bases not matched to a gene; V was cut back by 0 bases and J by 4 bases. This CDR3 comprises 16 residues. Per the germline V gene, CDR1 is MNHEY and CDR2 is SMNVEV (reference sequence). In DNA form, the CDR3 reads TGTGCCAGCAGTTTATCTGGACAGGGAATTAATGAAAAACTGTTTTTT. It specifies CASSLSGQGINEKLFF. The whole variable domain, filled in from reference TRBV27 and TRBJ1-4, reads EAQVTQNPRYLITVTGKKLTVTCSQNMNHEYMSWYRQDPGLGLRQIYYSMNVEVTDKGDVPEGYKVSRKEKRNFPLILESPSPNQTSLYFCASSLSGQGINEKLFFGSGTQLSVL.

The CDR3 DNA reads as TGTGCCACGGATCAGGGTGCCCACACTGAAGCTTTCTTT. It translates to CATDQGAHTEAFF. J is TRBJ1-1 and V is TRBV19, with a weak D call TRBD1 (5 bases). The CDR3 has 13 residues. The V end lost 10 bases, the J end lost 3 bases, and 15 bases lay between the germline ends. Germline V gene lookup returns CDR1 LNHDA and CDR2 SQIVND (reference sequence). Combining the CDR3 with reference TRBV19 and TRBJ1-1 gives the whole variable domain DGGITQSPKYLFRKEGQNVTLSCEQNLNHDAMYWYRQDPGQGLRLIYYSQIVNDFQKGDIAEGYSVSREKKESFPLTVTSAQKNPTAFYLCATDQGAHTEAFFGQGTRLTVV.

This clone was seen many times. The gene calls are TRBV6-4 and TRBJ2-3, with 7 positions matching TRBD2. The junction had 3 bases not matched to a gene; V was cut back by 2 bases and J by 1 base. Germline V CDR1 and CDR2: MRHNA, SNTAGT. This CDR3 contains 15 residues. The CDR3 is CASSDGSGGTDTQYF. DNA of the CDR3: TGTGCCAGCAGTGACGGGAGCGGGGGCACAGATACGCAGTATTTT.

This chain uses TRBV5-1 with TRBJ1-3; 8 nucleotides match TRBD1. The CDR3 loop spans 17 amino acids. V dropped 4 bases and J dropped 4; count of bases not matched to a gene: 13. CDR1 is SGHRS and CDR2 is YFSETQ in the germline V gene. The CDR3 loop reads CASSLGTGGTSGNTIYF. In DNA, the CDR3 is TGCGCCAGCAGCCTCGGGACAGGAGGAACTTCCGGAAACACCATATATTTT. Supplemented by reference TRBV5-1 and TRBJ1-3, the full variable domain reads KAGVTQTPRYLIKTRGQQVTLSCSPISGHRSVSWYQQTPGQGLQFLFEYFSETQRNKGNFPGRFSGRQFSNSRSEMNVSTLELGDSALYLCASSLGTGGTSGNTIYFGEGSWLTVV.

The chain employs TRBV28 and TRBJ2-7, with D possibly TRBD2 on 5 matching bases. There are 14 residues in the CDR3. Trimming took off 6 bases at V and 1 base at J, with 13 bases between the two ends. Germline lookup yields CDR1 MDHEN and CDR2 SYDVKM. CDR3 residues: CASSPLGVSYEQYF. DNA of the CDR3: TGTGCCAGCAGCCCATTGGGAGTATCCTACGAGCAGTACTTC.

This clone appeared many times. The chain links TRBV4-3 to TRBJ2-3, with 12 bases that match TRBD2. V was pared by 1 base and J by 5 bases, with 4 bases of the junction left unmatched. There are 16 residues in the CDR3. From germline, CDR1 is LGHNA and CDR2 YSLEER. The chain's CDR3 is CASSQASGGAVDTQYF. The CDR3 DNA is TGCGCCAGCAGCCAAGCTAGCGGGGGGGCCGTAGATACGCAGTATTTT.

This chain links TRBV6-1 with TRBJ2-2; TRBD2 matches at 7 bases. After removal of 7 bases from V and 5 bases from J, the junction contained 10 bases not matched to a gene. The CDR3 spans 15 residues. Germline V gives CDR1 MNHNS, CDR2 SASEGT. DNA of the CDR3: TGTGCCAGCACGTTAGCGGGCCAATCTACCGGGGAGCTGTTTTTT. Its protein is CASTLAGQSTGELFF.

This clone was recorded only once. For the CDR3, the DNA is TGTGCCAGCAGCAGGAGGGTAGAGACCCAGTACTTC. It yields the protein CASSRRVETQYF. The J gene is TRBJ2-5, the V gene TRBV7-6; D possibly corresponds to TRBD2 (6 bases). The CDR3 consists of 12 residues. CDR1 is SGHVS, CDR2 FNYEAQ, per germline. Between the trimmed V and J ends, which lost 5 bases and 4 bases, there was a span of 8 bases.

The rearrangement links TRBV6-5 to TRBJ1-2; TRBD1 matches at 7 bases. The CDR3 extends over 15 amino acids. The germline V gene encodes CDR1 MNHEY and CDR2 SVGAGI. Losses at the gene ends were 5 bases for V and 1 base for J; bases not matched to a gene: 7. CDR3 sequence: CASSRTGGLNYGYTF. CDR3 sequence (DNA): TGTGCCAGCAGTCGGACAGGAGGGCTTAACTATGGCTACACCTTC.

The chain recombines TRBV19 with TRBJ2-1; D is unclear. In germline, CDR1 is LNHDA, CDR2 SQIVND (reference sequence). V was clipped by 2 bases and J by 0 bases, with 5 bases between them. The CDR3 runs to 14 residues. The CDR3: CASSITLSYNEQFF. As DNA, the CDR3 is TGTGCCAGTAGTATAACTCTCTCCTACAATGAGCAGTTCTTC.

This rearrangement joins TRBV10-3 to TRBJ1-1, with unresolved D. The V gene lost 7 bases and the J gene lost 4 bases, with 19 bases spanning the gap. Looked up from germline, CDR1 is ENHRY and CDR2 is SYGVKD. The CDR3 runs to 15 residues. CDR3 region: CAIIKSGASSTEAFF. For the CDR3, the DNA is TGTGCCATCATTAAGTCGGGCGCCAGCAGCACTGAAGCTTTCTTT.

The V call is TRBV30, the J call TRBJ1-3, with D maybe TRBD1 (6 bases). V lost 2 bases and J lost 7, with 24 bases in between. Per the germline V gene, CDR1 is GTSNPN and CDR2 is SVGIG (reference sequence). This CDR3 has 17 residues. CDR3 nucleotide sequence: TGTGCCTGGAGTTTCTCCCCGTTGAGACAGGTTGAGAACACCATATATTTT. Translating gives CAWSFSPLRQVENTIYF.

This sequence joins TRBV2 and TRBJ1-1; the D is unclear. V lost 3 bases and J 2 bases, leaving 7 bases between the germline ends. Per the germline V gene, CDR1 is SNHLY and CDR2 is FYNNEI. The CDR3 spans 13 residues. Here the CDR3 reads CASSDGGNTEAFF. DNA for the CDR3: TGTGCCAGCAGTGACGGCGGTAACACTGAAGCTTTCTTT.

The rearrangement links TRBV10-1 to TRBJ1-1, with TRBD1 as a possible D gene (6 bases). Germline V gene data show CDR1 as WNHNN and CDR2 as SYGVQD (reference sequence). The CDR3 sequence is 11 residues long. The germline V and J ends were trimmed by 3 bases and 8 bases, with 7 bases remaining between them. The CDR3 protein is CASSDDREAFF. Written as DNA, the CDR3 is TGCGCCAGCAGTGATGACAGGGAAGCTTTCTTT.

V is TRBV5-1 and J is TRBJ1-2, with D perhaps TRBD1 (5 bases). V was clipped by 0 bases and J by 8 bases, with 14 bases between them. Germline-derived CDR1 and CDR2 are SGHRS and YFSETQ. The CDR3 loop spans 14 amino acids. CDR3 coding DNA: TGCGCCAGCAGCTTGGCCCCCCCGGGGGAAGGCTACACCTTC. Translated, it gives CASSLAPPGEGYTF.

A few counts support this clone. The gene calls are TRBV18 and TRBJ1-2; a weak D match, TRBD1 (6 bases). Trimming pared 4 bases from V and 7 bases from J, leaving 16 bases between. CDR1 KGHSH and CDR2 LQKENI come from the germline V gene. The CDR3 sequence is 14 residues long. CDR3 amino acids: CASSLSAGEGGYTF. The CDR3 DNA reads TGTGCCAGCTCACTATCCGCAGGGGAAGGTGGCTACACCTTC.

The chain employs TRBV6-1 and TRBJ2-7; TRBD1 matches 9 bases. The V and J ends lost 7 bases and 3 bases, in that order; junction bases with no gene match: 7. Per germline, CDR1 MNHNS and CDR2 SASEGT. This CDR3 is built from 14 residues. CDR3 DNA sequence: TGTGCCAGCACCACAGGGGGCCTCGGCTACGAGCAGTACTTC. Its translation: CASTTGGLGYEQYF.

The CDR3 spells CASSFQPGSRHTEAFF. CDR3 DNA: TGTGCCAGCAGCTTCCAACCAGGATCCAGGCACACTGAAGCTTTCTTT. The chain recombines TRBV7-9 with TRBJ1-1, with unresolved D. Germline CDR1 SEHNR, CDR2 FQNEAQ (reference sequence). This CDR3 has 16 residues. The germline V and J ends were trimmed by 3 bases and 3 bases, with 17 bases remaining between them.

The rearrangement uses TRBV11-2 and TRBJ2-1; the D gene is possibly TRBD2 (7 bases). V was cut by 4 bases and J by 15 bases, with 22 bases left in between. This CDR3 comprises 14 residues. In germline, CDR1 is SGHAT, CDR2 FQNNGV. The CDR3 region is CASSWGTATGGRFF. CDR3 sequence (DNA): TGTGCCAGCAGCTGGGGGACGGCCACGGGGGGCCGGTTCTTC.

The chain recombines TRBV23-1 with TRBJ1-5; possible D gene TRBD1, 6 bases. TRBV23-1 is marked as an open reading frame, function uncertain. Between the trimmed V and J ends, which lost 5 bases and 5 bases, there was a span of 10 bases. This CDR3 is built from 13 residues. CDR3 residues: CASSSRGHQPQHF. The CDR3 DNA reads TGCGCCAGCAGTAGCAGGGGACATCAGCCCCAGCATTTT.

The genes are TRBV10-1 and TRBJ1-4; TRBD1 matches 8 bases. Germline CDR1 reads WNHNN; CDR2 reads SYGVQD (reference sequence). There are 14 residues in the CDR3. V dropped 6 bases and J dropped 5; count of bases not matched to a gene: 5. CDR3 bases: TGCGCCAGCAGCGACCGACAGGGGAATGAAAAACTGTTTTTT. Encoded protein: CASSDRQGNEKLFF.

The V call is TRBV10-1, the J call TRBJ1-1; 9 bases align to TRBD1. CDR1 WNHNN and CDR2 SYGVQD come from the germline V gene (reference sequence). This CDR3 contains 14 residues. The V segment lost 5 bases and the J segment 6 bases; nucleotides outside the gene matches: 7. The CDR3 reads CASSPAGQGSEAFF. The CDR3 nucleotides are TGCGCCAGCAGTCCAGCGGGACAGGGCTCTGAAGCTTTCTTT.

V usage is TRBV9 and J usage is TRBJ1-6; 7 nucleotides agree with TRBD1. This CDR3 has 14 amino acids. The V gene's germline CDR1 is SGDLS and CDR2 YYNGEE. The J segment lost 9 bases and the V segment lost 4 bases, leaving 7 bases of the junction unmatched. This CDR3 reads CASSFSTGSSPLHF. The CDR3 DNA follows: TGTGCCAGCAGCTTCTCGACAGGGAGTTCACCCCTCCACTTT.